Listed below are T cell receptor beta chains from one sample, sequenced in a study of blood T cells in healthy people across ages. One entry per CDR3 protein, called by TCRdb with MiXCR from the 5' RACE reads. The table includes about 1.5 million distinct CDR3 sequences, about 42% detected once. Sequenced sample: blood. Receptors originate from a woman between 18 and 29 years old in good health. The CDR3 runs from the conserved cysteine through the conserved F or W.

j_call v_call cdr3_aa
TRBJ2-2 TRBV2 CASNRGEGQVDTGELFF
TRBJ2-5 TRBV6-5 CASRSGTSGSSQYF
NA TRBV9 CASSHQGNSYNEQYF
TRBJ2-7 TRBV7-9 CASSSQRTAIYEQYF
TRBJ1-6 TRBV9 CASSVGSGSNSPLHF
TRBJ2-5 TRBV10-3 CAISPDQETQYF
TRBJ1-2 TRBV6-5 CASSYSTRQGSGYTF
NA TRBV5-1 CASSLLAGSSDEQYF
TRBJ2-2 TRBV7-2 CASSTTHTGELFF
TRBJ2-1 TRBV7-7 CASSRDGSYNEQFF
TRBJ1-2 TRBV20-1 CSASEGAGYGYTF
NA TRBV19 CASSIELGNSYEQYF
TRBJ1-1 TRBV20-1 CSAPPGAMNTEAFF
TRBJ1-2 TRBV28 CASEGGGRDGYTF
TRBJ2-1 TRBV20-1 CSAIPRESKNEQFF
TRBJ1-2 TRBV20-1 CSARVTGHYGYTF
TRBJ2-7 TRBV20-1 CSARALAGSSYEQYF
TRBJ1-5 TRBV18 CASSPGPTNQPQHF
TRBJ2-1 TRBV28 CASSLELLDGYNEQFF
TRBJ2-7 TRBV27 CASSSVGTPKGGEQYF
NA TRBV7-9 CASSLPPSSVNPYEQYF
TRBJ1-1 TRBV12-3/TRBV12-4 CASSLDSRANTEAFF
TRBJ1-1 TRBV5-1 CASSFQGAGTEAFF
TRBJ1-1 TRBV12-3/TRBV12-4 CASSLTTGPTFTEAFF
TRBJ1-2 TRBV7-2 CASSRTGTRGYTF
TRBJ1-2 TRBV9 CASSVGGSFYGYTF
TRBJ2-1 TRBV28 CAIGQGGMPEQFF
TRBJ1-2 TRBV5-1 CASSLAPRQGKDRGYTF
TRBJ2-7 TRBV2 CASSDQPYEQYF
TRBJ2-2 TRBV7-8 CASSLFSDLTGELFF
TRBJ1-1 TRBV4-1 CASSYAQGATEAFF
TRBJ2-1 TRBV9 CASSVQRTSGVIHNEQFF
TRBJ2-2 TRBV9 CAGSVVTTGELFF
TRBJ2-1 TRBV5-1 CASSSTGTSTYNEQFF
NA TRBV9 CASSVLTGGEQYF
TRBJ2-1 TRBV9 CASSANLAGVYNEQFF
TRBJ2-7 TRBV4-3 CASSHEPGAYEQYF
TRBJ1-5 TRBV20-1 CSARRGAGWGQPQHF
TRBJ1-5 TRBV6-1 CASSEGAGRQPQHF
TRBJ2-7 TRBV2 CASSGSLEQYF
TRBJ2-7 TRBV4-3 CASSQDFPGQGIYEQYF
TRBJ2-7 TRBV6-2/TRBV6-3 CASSYGTGIGEQYF
TRBJ2-5 TRBV2 CASSGGQGKQYF
TRBJ2-1 TRBV5-1 CASSSGTGGKNEQFF
TRBJ2-2 TRBV29-1 CSVDSNTGELFF
TRBJ1-5 TRBV3-1 CASSQVETEGSNQPQHF
TRBJ2-7 TRBV5-8 CASSLTPRPLEQYF
TRBJ1-1 TRBV3-1 CASSYRRRAAGTEAFF
TRBJ2-1 TRBV3-1 CASSQNTKQFF
TRBJ1-1 TRBV6-5 CASSYRARMNTEAFF
TRBJ2-7 TRBV10-3 CAISVRGSYDEQYF
TRBJ2-3 TRBV7-2 CASSLAPAGGVTDTQYF
TRBJ2-5 TRBV6-2/TRBV6-3 CASSPGTGVVGATQYF
TRBJ2-5 TRBV20-1 CSASPGLAGGRETQYF
TRBJ2-5 TRBV6-5 CASSVTSGRKDEQYF
TRBJ2-5 TRBV6-2/TRBV6-3 CASTLETSGGNEQYF
TRBJ2-3 TRBV5-1 CASSAGVSGSTDTQYF
TRBJ1-1 TRBV11-3 CASSRSVFTEAFF
TRBJ1-1 TRBV20-1 CSASKGYTEAFF
TRBJ2-7 TRBV29-1 CSVENEGEQYF